This TCR beta chain was profiled in a study of T cell changes during pregnancy in multiple sclerosis. TCRdb's table, derived via immunoSEQ multiplex PCR, lists solely in-frame clones and lacks some. The table records 50,000 to 60,000 clones, 70% to 90% of them present only once. Looked up from germline, CDR1 is SGDLS and CDR2 is YYNGEE. CDR3 length: 16 amino acids. Deletions cut 3 bases from V and 4 bases from J, with 17 bases between. Here the sequenced sample was CD4+ T cells from peripheral blood mononuclear cells, taken in the first trimester of pregnancy. The clonotype was recovered from a female donor with multiple sclerosis, enrolled in a pregnancy study. The rearrangement uses TRBV9 and TRBJ1-3, with unresolved D. The CDR3 nucleotides are TGTGCCAGCAGCGAATACGCGGTGGTAATCGGAAACACCATATATTTT. It specifies CASSEYAVVIGNTIYF.